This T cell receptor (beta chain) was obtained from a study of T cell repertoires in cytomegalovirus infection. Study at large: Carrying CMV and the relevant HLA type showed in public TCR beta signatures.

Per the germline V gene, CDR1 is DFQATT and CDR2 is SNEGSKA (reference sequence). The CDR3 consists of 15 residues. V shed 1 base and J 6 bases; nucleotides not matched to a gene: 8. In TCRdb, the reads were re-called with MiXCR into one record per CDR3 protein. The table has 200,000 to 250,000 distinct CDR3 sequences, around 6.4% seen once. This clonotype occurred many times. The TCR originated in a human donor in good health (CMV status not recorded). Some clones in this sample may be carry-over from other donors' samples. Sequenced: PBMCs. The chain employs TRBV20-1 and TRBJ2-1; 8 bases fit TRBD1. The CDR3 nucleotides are TGCAGTGCTAGAGGAGACAGGGGCGAGGGCAATGAGCAGTTCTTC. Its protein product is CSARGDRGEGNEQFF.